This record concerns one T cell receptor (beta chain) sequence. The antigen remains undetermined. The record originates from a study of graft-versus-host responses after intestinal transplantation. Background on the study: Isolated intestinal, liver-intestinal, or multivisceral transplants were what recipients had.

General study findings and limits: Recipient bone marrow held GvH clones, some seen earlier in ileum or blood.

CDR3 length: 12 amino acids. The V and J ends lost 3 bases and 10 bases respectively, with 7 bases between them. Germline-derived CDR1 and CDR2 are KGHSH and LQKENI. Data came from immunoSEQ multiplex PCR; TCRdb stores just in-frame clones and leaves some out. The sample yields around 110,000 clones, about 92% seen once. The TCR sequence derives from a human donor who was the organ donor for an intestinal transplant. The chain uses TRBV18 and TRBJ1-6, with D hard to call. The specimen was unstimulated CD8+ T cells sorted from spleen or lymph node cells, collected before transplant. The CDR3 DNA follows: TGTGCCAGCTCACCTACTCGGTCACCCCTCCACTTT. Its protein is CASSPTRSPLHF.